The sequence of this TCR beta chain was determined in a study of cytomegalovirus exposure and HLA in healthy donors. There are 15 residues in the CDR3. Germline V gene data show CDR1 as LNHDA and CDR2 as SQIVND (reference sequence). Trimming cost V 3 bases and J 6 bases; bases outside gene matches: 5. Unrecorded immune exposures were likely, despite nominal health at sampling. The PCR ran on 60 Vbeta and 13 Jbeta primers. TCRdb keeps only in-frame clones here, not all; method: immunoSEQ multiplex PCR. The table shows about 120,000 clones, with about three fifths occurring only once. Specimen: PBMCs. The origin of this receptor is a middle-aged woman in good health and CMV-seropositive. The V gene is TRBV19, the J gene TRBJ2-2; 9 bases are shared with TRBD1. CDR3 DNA sequence: TGTGCCAGTAGTATCGCGACAGGGGGACCCGGGGAGCTGTTTTTT. Translated: CASSIATGGPGELFF. The complete variable domain, with remaining parts taken from reference TRBV19 and TRBJ2-2, reads DGGITQSPKYLFRKEGQNVTLSCEQNLNHDAMYWYRQDPGQGLRLIYYSQIVNDFQKGDIAEGYSVSREKKESFPLTVTSAQKNPTAFYLCASSIATGGPGELFFGEGSRLTVL.